This TCR beta chain appears in the sequencing data of a study of blood T cell repertoires in COVID-19. Original data processing: Reference gene primer amplification in the assay estimated nucleated cell counts. Some clones are missing from TCRdb's copy, which holds only in-frame ones; the method was immunoSEQ multiplex PCR. That table furnishes V, J and clone size, whereas the DNA furnished D and trimming. The sample includes over 10,000 clones, almost 85% of them seen just once. Germline V gene lookup returns CDR1 MRHNA and CDR2 SNTAGT. This CDR3 spans 15 amino acids. V dropped 5 bases and J dropped 0 bases, with 12 bases sitting between them.

Input material: peripheral blood. The chain employs TRBV6-4 and TRBJ2-3; D may be TRBD1 (6 bases). This TCR was sampled from a man aged 80 or over with acute or convalescent COVID-19. The CDR3: CASSPRGGSTDTQYF. CDR3 coding DNA: TGTGCCAGCAGTCCCAGGGGTGGTAGCACAGATACGCAGTATTTT.